This T cell receptor beta chain was identified during a study of read filtering for tumor transcriptome and immune sequencing. Study-wide background: TCR-mapped reads were about 4 to 11 million with IR-seq versus about 85 to 1,300 with RNA-seq.

The table lists this clonotype with many counts. Germline V gene lookup returns CDR1 SGHNT and CDR2 YENEEA. The V end lost 4 bases, the J end lost 4 bases, and 19 bases lay between the germline ends. The CDR3 totals 16 residues. From roughly 390 ng of RNA, a library with molecular barcoded alpha/delta and beta/gamma adaptors was made. TCRdb fed the reads into MiXCR, producing one record per CDR3 protein. Here the sample spans about 50,000 distinct CDR3 sequences, 20% being singletons. At the time of active disease, bone marrow was collected from every patient. The rearrangement joins TRBV11-3 to TRBJ1-1; a possible D gene is TRBD1 (5 bases). Sequencing was carried out using a population of CD138-negative cells sorted from bone marrow. The TCR originated in a donor at least 40 years old with multiple myeloma. CDR3 loop: CASSSGSGVTSTEAFF. CDR3 nucleotide sequence: TGTGCCAGCAGCTCCGGGTCGGGGGTTACGAGCACTGAAGCTTTCTTT.